A single sample is the source of the 26 T cell receptor beta chains below, sequenced in a study of blood T cell repertoires in COVID-19. Clones were read by immunoSEQ multiplex PCR, and TCRdb kept only the in-frame ones, dropping some. This sample has about 100,000 clones, with around 90% found just once. The sample comprised peripheral blood. These receptors were collected from a woman aged 50 to 60 with COVID-19, enrolled during active disease.

This chain joins TRBV27 and TRBJ1-2; D ambiguous. V lost 3 bases to trimming and J lost 7 bases, with 12 bases between them. This CDR3 contains 13 residues. The V gene's germline CDR1 is MNHEY and CDR2 SMNVEV (reference sequence). CDR3 sequence reads: CASSFSVRAGYTF. The CDR3 nucleotides read TGTGCCAGCAGTTTTTCCGTGAGGGCTGGCTACACCTTC.

This rearrangement joins TRBV5-1 to TRBJ2-2, with D tentatively TRBD1 (6 bases). This CDR3 has 16 amino acids. Trimming took off 3 bases at V and 1 base at J, with 13 bases between the two ends. Germline CDR1 and CDR2: SGHRS and YFSETQ. CDR3 residues: CASSWGHFKNTGELFF. DNA of the CDR3: TGCGCCAGCAGCTGGGGACACTTTAAGAACACCGGGGAGCTGTTTTTT.

This sequence joins TRBV28 and TRBJ2-7; D remains unclear. V shed 7 bases and J shed 2 bases, with 12 bases lying between them. CDR1 is MDHEN and CDR2 is SYDVKM in the germline V gene. The length of the CDR3 is 13 residues. The CDR3 sequence is CASTVNTAYEQYF. The DNA for the CDR3 is TGTGCCAGCACCGTGAACACCGCCTACGAGCAGTACTTC.

This chain links TRBV4-1 with TRBJ2-1; D perhaps matches TRBD2 (6 bases). The CDR3 has 14 residues. CDR1 is MGHRA, CDR2 YSYEKL, per germline. V dropped 1 base and J dropped 9 bases, with 13 bases sitting between them. This CDR3 is CASSQVGDGSEQFF. The CDR3 nucleotides are TGCGCCAGCAGCCAAGTTGGGGACGGGAGTGAGCAGTTCTTC.

The chain links TRBV12-3 or TRBV12-4 to TRBJ2-5, with TRBD2 as a possible D gene (6 bases). The CDR3 has 11 residues. Trimming cost V 5 bases and J 13 bases, with 14 bases left between them. CDR3 sequence (DNA): TGTGCCAGCAGTCAGACTAGTTTTCGGTACTTC. Translation gives CASSQTSFRYF.

The CDR3 protein is CASSLLGQGLGEQYF. DNA for the CDR3: TGTGCCAGCAGCCTCCTAGGACAGGGGTTGGGGGAGCAGTACTTC. The genes are TRBV3-1 (or the pseudogene TRBV3-2) and TRBJ2-7; 9 bases map to TRBD1. Germline-derived CDR1 and CDR2 are LGHDT and YNNKEL (reference sequence). Trimming at V came to 4 bases and at J to 7 bases, leaving 11 bases not matched to a gene. The CDR3 length is 15 residues.

The J gene is TRBJ2-2, the V gene TRBV10-3; the D gene is possibly TRBD1 (5 bases). This CDR3 comprises 14 residues. Germline CDR1 and CDR2: ENHRY and SYGVKD. V was pared by 4 bases and J by 2 bases, with 8 bases between. The CDR3 bases are TGTGCCATCAGTGGACAGTCAAACACCGGGGAGCTGTTTTTT. It specifies CAISGQSNTGELFF.

This clone was counted a single time. The V call is TRBV7-2, the J call TRBJ1-6; TRBD1 matches at 7 bases. CDR3 length: 15 amino acids. Germline trimming cut 2 bases from V and 10 bases from J; bases unmatched to any gene: 8. CDR1 is SGHTA, CDR2 FQGNSA, per germline. CDR3 nucleotide sequence: TGTGCCAGCAGCTTACAGGGGGTACTTGGATCACCCCTCCACTTT. This encodes CASSLQGVLGSPLHF.

This chain links TRBV11-2 with TRBJ2-7, with TRBD2 identical over 8 bases. Unmatched junction bases numbered 12, after V lost 5 bases and J lost 12 bases. Germline CDR1 is SGHAT and CDR2 is FQNNGV. The CDR3 is 13 residues long. The CDR3 loop is CASSPGGVPGMYF. The CDR3 DNA sequence: TGTGCCAGCAGCCCGGGGGGGGTACCGGGCATGTACTTC.

CDR3 sequence: CASSTGTNQPQHF. The DNA of the CDR3 is TGTGCCAGCAGTACAGGGACCAATCAGCCCCAGCATTTT. The chain has TRBV27 and TRBJ1-5; maybe TRBD1 (6 bases). In germline, CDR1 is MNHEY, CDR2 SMNVEV (reference sequence). Between the trimmed V and J ends, which lost 5 bases and 3 bases, there was a span of 8 bases. This CDR3 spans 13 amino acids.

The chain couples TRBV5-1 to TRBJ1-5, with no clear D. V dropped 4 bases and J dropped 4 bases, with 12 bases sitting between them. This CDR3 is built from 14 residues. Germline CDR1 reads SGHRS; CDR2 reads YFSETQ. The CDR3 region has the DNA TGCGCCAGCAGCCCGGGAAGTGGGAATCAGCCCCAGCATTTT. Translated, it gives CASSPGSGNQPQHF.

This CDR3 reads CASSLGGTGTTDTQYF. In DNA, the CDR3 is TGTGCCAGCAGCTTAGGGGGGACAGGGACCACAGATACGCAGTATTTT. The chain couples TRBV11-2 to TRBJ2-3; 9 bases align to TRBD1. The CDR3 is 16 residues long. Losses at the gene ends were 1 base for V and 2 bases for J; bases not matched to a gene: 4. Germline-derived CDR1 and CDR2 are SGHAT and FQNNGV.

The chain is built from TRBV6-5 and TRBJ1-3; D ambiguous. V was shortened by 5 bases and J by 0 bases, with 11 bases between the two germline ends. The CDR3 spans 15 residues. Germline V gene lookup returns CDR1 MNHEY and CDR2 SVGAGI. The CDR3 loop is CASSSGVVSGNTIYF. Here the CDR3 DNA reads TGTGCCAGCAGTAGCGGAGTGGTCTCTGGAAACACCATATATTTT.

V gene TRBV6-4 combines with J gene TRBJ1-1; the D gene is possibly TRBD1 (6 bases). The CDR3 sequence is 14 residues long. Trimming removed 3 bases at V and 1 base at J, with 9 bases between. Per the germline V gene, CDR1 is MRHNA and CDR2 is SNTAGT. In DNA form, the CDR3 reads TGTGCCAGCAGTGAGGGGGGGCCGAACACTGAAGCTTTCTTT. As protein: CASSEGGPNTEAFF.

As DNA, the CDR3 is TGCGCCAGCAGGGGACTGGGACAGTCTAATGAAAAACTGTTTTTT. This sequence encodes CASRGLGQSNEKLFF. The gene calls are TRBV10-2 and TRBJ1-4, with 7 bases that match TRBD1. The CDR3 runs 15 residues. CDR1 is WSHSY and CDR2 is SAAADI in the germline V gene. The V segment lost 6 bases and the J segment 3 bases; nucleotides outside the gene matches: 7.

V is TRBV4-1 and J is TRBJ2-1, with D uncertain. V was clipped by 1 base and J by 10 bases, with 8 bases between them. The CDR3 totals 12 residues. CDR1 and CDR2 (germline): MGHRA, YSYEKL. The CDR3 loop reads CASSQGPVEQFF. The DNA for the CDR3 is TGCGCCAGCAGCCAAGGTCCTGTGGAGCAGTTCTTC.

The genes are TRBV7-2 and TRBJ2-3; 9 bases agree with TRBD2. The CDR3 contains 15 residues. The ends lost 3 bases at V and 4 bases at J; junction bases unmatched: 5. Germline V gene data show CDR1 as SGHTA and CDR2 as FQGNSA. The CDR3 loop is CASSFTGLAADTQYF. As DNA, the CDR3 is TGTGCCAGCAGCTTTACGGGACTAGCAGCAGATACGCAGTATTTT.

The chain joins TRBV4-3 to TRBJ2-7; D is perhaps TRBD1 (6 bases). The CDR3 contains 14 residues. Germline CDR1 reads LGHNA; CDR2 reads YSLEER. Trimming removed 0 bases from V and 5 bases from J, with 11 bases in between. CDR3 sequence reads: CASSQEQGPHEQYF. CDR3 bases: TGCGCCAGCAGCCAAGAACAGGGTCCCCACGAGCAGTACTTC.

The genes are TRBV3-1 (or the pseudogene TRBV3-2) and TRBJ1-2; 9 positions agree with TRBD1. The CDR3 totals 14 residues. CDR1 is LGHDT, CDR2 YNNKEL, per germline (reference sequence). Germline trimming cut 1 base from V and 4 bases from J; bases unmatched to any gene: 1. CDR3 residues: CASSQGQGGYGYTF. CDR3 nucleotide sequence: TGTGCCAGCAGCCAAGGACAGGGGGGCTATGGCTACACCTTC.

A single count supports this clone. The chain is built from TRBV7-3 and TRBJ1-1; 9 nucleotides line up with TRBD1. Germline loops: CDR1 SGHTA, CDR2 FQGTGA. This CDR3 spans 13 amino acids. V shed 5 bases and J 5 bases; nucleotides not matched to a gene: 3. The CDR3 loop reads CASSPGTGTEAFF. The CDR3, as DNA: TGTGCCAGCAGCCCCGGGACAGGGACTGAAGCTTTCTTT.

This clone was picked up one time. The V gene is TRBV5-1, the J gene TRBJ1-6; TRBD1 is a possible D gene (5 bases). The CDR3 contains 14 residues. The germline V gene encodes CDR1 SGHRS and CDR2 YFSETQ. The V end was cut by 4 bases, the J end by 7 bases, with 12 bases between. The CDR3, as DNA: TGCGCCAGCAGCCCGGGGGAGCCAAATTCACCCCTCCACTTT. The encoded protein is CASSPGEPNSPLHF.

This clone appeared once. The rearrangement joins TRBV7-2 to TRBJ2-2; TRBD2 agrees at 8 bases. Germline values: CDR1 SGHTA, CDR2 FQGNSA. The ends lost 4 bases at V and 2 bases at J; junction bases unmatched: 3. There are 15 residues in the CDR3. The CDR3 sequence is CASSSRGGNTGELFF. CDR3 coding DNA: TGTGCCAGCAGCTCCCGGGGGGGTAACACCGGGGAGCTGTTTTTT.

The chain couples TRBV3-1 (or the pseudogene TRBV3-2) to TRBJ2-2; 9 bases agree with TRBD1. This CDR3 region has 15 residues. Losses at the gene ends were 6 bases for V and 3 bases for J; bases not matched to a gene: 5. Germline CDR1 is LGHDT and CDR2 is YNNKEL (reference sequence). The CDR3 reads CASRDRGPDTGELFF. In DNA form, the CDR3 reads TGTGCCAGCAGGGACAGGGGACCGGACACCGGGGAGCTGTTTTTT.

The chain uses TRBV4-1 and TRBJ1-1; TRBD1 might be the D (6 bases). CDR1 and CDR2 (germline): MGHRA, YSYEKL. The CDR3 consists of 14 residues. With 1 base removed from V and 1 base from J, the gap between germline ends came to 7 bases. The CDR3 spells CASSQADRNTEAFF. CDR3 DNA: TGCGCCAGCAGCCAAGCGGACAGGAACACTGAAGCTTTCTTT.

The chain uses TRBV13 and TRBJ1-2, with D perhaps TRBD1 (5 bases). Germline-derived CDR1 and CDR2 are PRHDT and FYEKMQ (reference sequence). CDR3 length: 14 residues. With 2 bases removed from V and 3 bases from J, the gap between germline ends came to 10 bases. The CDR3 nucleotides read TGTGCCAGCAGCTTACGGGGGGAAGACTATGGCTACACCTTC. The encoded protein is CASSLRGEDYGYTF.

The gene calls are TRBV24-1 and TRBJ2-2; D is possibly TRBD1 (5 bases). Per germline, CDR1 KGHDR and CDR2 SFDVKD. Deletions cut 2 bases from V and 4 bases from J, with 10 bases between. The CDR3 spans 15 residues. CDR3 DNA sequence: TGTGCCACCAGTGATTCACCGACAGCCACCGGGGAGCTGTTTTTT. Amino acids: CATSDSPTATGELFF.